What follows describes a single T cell receptor beta chain. Its specificity is not known. The data were obtained in a study of identical twins. Germline values: CDR1 SNHLY, CDR2 FYNNEI. The CDR3 covers 13 residues. V was pared by 4 bases and J by 2 bases, with 8 bases between. Study-level results: In monozygotic twins, models underestimated the sharing of out-of-frame TCR alpha. The study drew conclusions from cross-sectional statistical analysis, not from following the same donors.

A template switching step contributed a universal primer site, while unique molecular identifiers were present in the cDNA. MiXCR, run by TCRdb on the 5' RACE reads, gives a single entry per CDR3 protein. The top ten hold approximately 1.5% of the sample, which has some 630,000 distinct CDR3 sequences, about 7.1% seen once. In addition, the sample was reused for a study of yellow fever vaccine responses in identical twins.

The sequenced sample consisted of PBMCs. The TCR was taken from a woman in her late teens or twenties in good health. The chain is built from TRBV2 and TRBJ1-2; no reliable D call. CDR3 nucleotide sequence: TGTGCCAGCAGTGTTAGTGGCAACTATGGCTACACCTTC. It encodes CASSVSGNYGYTF.